What follows are 29 T cell receptor beta chains derived from one specimen sequenced in a study of OX40 agonist ivuxolimab in advanced cancers. Only in-frame clones appear in the TCRdb table, and some are missing; sequencing was by immunoSEQ multiplex PCR. The sample consists of about 23,000 clones, 80% to 90% of them appearing once. The sample consisted of CD4+ or CD8+ T cells sorted from blood, taken in a trial of the OX40 agonist ivuxolimab. The receptors stem from an adult with an advanced solid tumor such as melanoma, head and neck, liver or kidney cancer.

The chain couples TRBV9 to TRBJ2-1; 7 bases line up with TRBD2. From germline, CDR1 is SGDLS and CDR2 YYNGEE. The junction had 10 bases not matched to a gene; V was cut back by 4 bases and J by 15 bases. CDR3 size: 12 residues. CDR3 nucleotides: TGTGCCAGCAGCCCCCCTGGGAGGGAATTGTTCTTC. Protein sequence: CASSPPGRELFF.

V gene TRBV7-2 combines with J gene TRBJ1-1; 9 positions match TRBD1. This CDR3 has 17 amino acids. The germline V gene has CDR1 SGHTA and CDR2 FQGNSA. J lost 3 bases, V lost 7 bases, and 15 bases had no gene match. The CDR3 DNA reads as TGTGCCAGCACCTACCTGACCGGGACAGGGTTTTACACTGAAGCTTTCTTT. This codes for CASTYLTGTGFYTEAFF.

V and J are TRBV9 and TRBJ2-1; 7 bases align to TRBD1. After removal of 4 bases from V and 8 bases from J, the junction contained 12 bases not matched to a gene. CDR1 SGDLS and CDR2 YYNGEE come from the germline V gene. The CDR3 length is 15 residues. The CDR3 sequence: CASSISGTAAHEQFF. CDR3 sequence (DNA): TGTGCCAGCAGCATATCCGGGACAGCGGCCCATGAGCAGTTCTTC.

The chain employs TRBV28 and TRBJ2-1; 7 positions agree with TRBD1. Germline V gives CDR1 MDHEN, CDR2 SYDVKM. Germline trimming cut 8 bases from V and 5 bases from J; bases unmatched to any gene: 3. CDR3 length: 12 residues. The CDR3 spells CASAGGNNEQFF. For the CDR3, the DNA is TGTGCCAGCGCAGGGGGAAACAATGAGCAGTTCTTC.

This sequence joins TRBV7-9 and TRBJ2-1, with TRBD1 identical over 7 bases. CDR3 length: 14 amino acids. Germline assignment: CDR1 SEHNR and CDR2 FQNEAQ (reference sequence). Trimming removed 3 bases from V and 7 bases from J; junction bases left unmatched: 6. The CDR3, as DNA: TGTGCCAGCAGCTTTCCCGAGACAGGGAATGAGCAGTTCTTC. It is translated as CASSFPETGNEQFF.

The chain joins TRBV7-6 to TRBJ2-7; maybe TRBD2 (5 bases). The germline V gene has CDR1 SGHVS and CDR2 FNYEAQ. With 5 bases removed from V and 2 bases from J, the gap between germline ends came to 10 bases. The CDR3 covers 13 residues. The DNA for the CDR3 is TGTGCCAGCAGCCCCGTCGGGGCCTACGAGCAGTACTTC. Translation gives CASSPVGAYEQYF. Filled out from reference TRBV7-6 and TRBJ2-7, the complete variable domain reads GAGVSQSPRYKVTKRGQDVALRCDPISGHVSLYWYRQALGQGPEFLTYFNYEAQQDKSGLPNDRFSAERPEGSISTLTIQRTEQRDSAMYRCASSPVGAYEQYFGPGTRLTVT.

The rearrangement uses TRBV6-1 and TRBJ2-7, with a tentative D call TRBD2 (6 bases). This CDR3 spans 14 amino acids. Germline V CDR1 and CDR2: MNHNS, SASEGT. Deletions cut 6 bases from V and 5 bases from J, with 17 bases between. CDR3 bases: TGTGCCAGCAGAGTCTGGGTAAGGGAGGACGAGCAGTACTTC. This translates into CASRVWVREDEQYF.

The genes are TRBV5-5 and TRBJ1-3; D remains unclear. Trimming removed 3 bases at V and 4 bases at J, with 26 bases between. This CDR3 has 19 residues. Germline CDR1 SGHKS, CDR2 YYEKEE (reference sequence). CDR3 sequence: CASSSPRTTSRRLGNTIYF. DNA for the CDR3: TGTGCCAGCAGCTCCCCACGGACCACGTCGCGTCGGTTGGGAAACACCATATATTTT.

V is TRBV13 and J is TRBJ2-7; 8 nucleotides line up with TRBD2. CDR1 is PRHDT and CDR2 is FYEKMQ in the germline V gene (reference sequence). The CDR3 loop spans 16 amino acids. The ends lost 0 bases at V and 2 bases at J; junction bases unmatched: 6. CDR3 nucleotide sequence: TGTGCCAGCAGCTTAGGAGCGGGGGCGAAACCCTACGAGCAGTACTTC. Residues: CASSLGAGAKPYEQYF.

The chain has TRBV18 and TRBJ1-5, with D perhaps TRBD1 (6 bases). Germline CDR1 is KGHSH and CDR2 is LQKENI. V was trimmed by 4 bases and J by 0 bases, leaving 10 bases between them. The CDR3 is made up of 15 amino acids. In DNA, the CDR3 is TGTGCCAGCTCACAGAGGGGGTATAGCAATCAGCCCCAGCATTTT. This gives the protein CASSQRGYSNQPQHF.

As for this clone: It differs at one base from a far larger clone, so likely a read error. The chain is built from TRBV7-8 and TRBJ2-7; D not resolved. The CDR3 is 13 residues long. V was clipped by 5 bases and J by 2 bases, with 10 bases between them. The germline CDR1 and CDR2 sequences are SGHVS and FQNEAQ. CDR3 coding DNA: TGTGCCAGCAGCGAAGGTCGGGCCTACGAGCAGTACTTC. Residues: CASSEGRAYEQYF.

V is TRBV18 and J is TRBJ1-1, with TRBD1 matching 10 bases. CDR1 is KGHSH, CDR2 LQKENI, per germline. V lost 3 bases, J lost 4 bases, and 8 bases stayed unmatched. The CDR3 totals 16 residues. CDR3 sequence reads: CASSPRGDRGITEAFF. DNA for the CDR3: TGTGCCAGCTCACCCCGGGGGGACAGGGGTATCACTGAAGCTTTCTTT.

Written as DNA, the CDR3 is TGCGCCAGCAGTGAACGTCGACAGGGCACGACTGAAGCTTTCTTT. This sequence encodes CASSERRQGTTEAFF. The chain combines TRBV10-1 with TRBJ1-1, with 7 bases fitting TRBD1. This CDR3 is built from 15 residues. Germline CDR1 is WNHNN and CDR2 is SYGVQD (reference sequence). V dropped 3 bases and J dropped 5; count of bases not matched to a gene: 9.

The chain links TRBV6-5 to TRBJ1-1; 9 bases map to TRBD1. Losses at the gene ends were 0 bases for V and 7 bases for J; bases not matched to a gene: 9. The germline V gene has CDR1 MNHEY and CDR2 SVGAGI. CDR3 length: 16 residues. The CDR3 region has the DNA TGTGCCAGCAGTTACTCGAACAGGGGGCGTTGGGATGAAGCTTTCTTT. This encodes CASSYSNRGRWDEAFF.

The chain combines TRBV9 with TRBJ2-7; either TRBD1 or TRBD2 may fit D (5 bases each). Between the trimmed V and J ends, which lost 0 bases and 0 bases, there was a span of 16 bases. The germline V gene encodes CDR1 SGDLS and CDR2 YYNGEE. CDR3 length: 17 amino acids. In DNA, the CDR3 is TGTGCCAGCAGCGTAGCCCCCGTGGGACGGAGCTCCTACGAGCAGTACTTC. This codes for CASSVAPVGRSSYEQYF.

The V gene is TRBV18, the J gene TRBJ2-2, with unresolved D. V lost 0 bases, J lost 6 bases, and 11 bases lay in between. CDR1 and CDR2 from the germline V gene are KGHSH and LQKENI. This CDR3 spans 15 amino acids. The CDR3 spells CASSPPFLSSGELFF. In DNA, the CDR3 is TGTGCCAGCTCACCACCCTTTTTATCGTCCGGGGAGCTGTTTTTT. Supplemented by reference TRBV18 and TRBJ2-2, the full variable domain reads NAGVMQNPRHLVRRRGQEARLRCSPMKGHSHVYWYRQLPEEGLKFMVYLQKENIIDESGMPKERFSAEFPKEGPSILRIQQVVRGDSAAYFCASSPPFLSSGELFFGEGSRLTVL.

V usage is TRBV5-5 and J usage is TRBJ2-7; the D gene is possibly TRBD1 (6 bases). The germline V gene encodes CDR1 SGHKS and CDR2 YYEKEE (reference sequence). This CDR3 region has 20 residues. Trimming took 0 bases from V and 2 from J, leaving 27 bases between them. In DNA form, the CDR3 reads TGTGCCAGCAGCTTGGTGGGTGGTTCCGTAGGGGACATCCTTCCCTACGAGCAGTACTTC. Its translation: CASSLVGGSVGDILPYEQYF.

This rearrangement joins TRBV7-9 to TRBJ2-4, with D possibly being TRBD1 (6 bases). Trimming pared 3 bases from V and 0 bases from J, leaving 9 bases between. This CDR3 region has 15 residues. From germline, CDR1 is SEHNR and CDR2 FQNEAQ (reference sequence). This CDR3 is CASSFGTLAKNIQYF. The CDR3 nucleotides read TGTGCCAGCAGCTTCGGGACATTAGCCAAAAACATTCAGTACTTC. Full variable domain (outside the CDR3, taken from reference TRBV7-9 and TRBJ2-4): DTGVSQNPRHKITKRGQNVTFRCDPISEHNRLYWYRQTLGQGPEFLTYFQNEAQLEKSRLLSDRFSAERPKGSFSTLEIQRTEQGDSAMYLCASSFGTLAKNIQYFGAGTRLSVL.

V gene TRBV4-3 combines with J gene TRBJ2-3; D may be TRBD2 (5 bases). The length of the CDR3 is 17 residues. The V end was cut by 0 bases, the J end by 3 bases, with 16 bases between. Germline V CDR1 and CDR2: LGHNA, YSLEER. This CDR3 is CASSQDRTSGPTDTQYF. In nucleotides, the CDR3 is TGCGCCAGCAGCCAAGATCGTACTAGTGGACCGACAGATACGCAGTATTTT.

The J gene is TRBJ2-7, the V gene TRBV27; D not certain. The CDR3 extends over 14 amino acids. Looked up from germline, CDR1 is MNHEY and CDR2 is SMNVEV (reference sequence). The V end was cut by 5 bases, the J end by 3 bases, with 14 bases between. CDR3 nucleotides: TGTGCCAGCAGTCCCCGCCAGGTTGGCTACGAGCAGTACTTC. This sequence encodes CASSPRQVGYEQYF.

The V gene is TRBV7-2, the J gene TRBJ2-3; D may be TRBD1 (6 bases). CDR1 is SGHTA, CDR2 FQGNSA, per germline. V was pared by 8 bases and J by 0 bases, with 15 bases between. CDR3 length equals 15 residues. The CDR3: CASGRGTLSTDTQYF. The CDR3 DNA sequence: TGTGCCAGCGGCCGTGGGACACTTAGCACAGATACGCAGTATTTT.

There are a few counts of this clone. The chain has TRBV5-5 and TRBJ2-3; a weak D match, TRBD2 (6 bases). This CDR3 region has 16 residues. The ends were cut back, 0 bases at V and 1 base at J, with 12 bases in the middle. Germline assignment: CDR1 SGHKS and CDR2 YYEKEE (reference sequence). CDR3 nucleotide sequence: TGTGCCAGCAGCTTGGTTCCAAGCGGGCGCACAGATACGCAGTATTTT. This codes for CASSLVPSGRTDTQYF.

The chain is built from TRBV19 and TRBJ2-1, with unresolved D. The CDR3 has 14 amino acids. Per the germline V gene, CDR1 is LNHDA and CDR2 is SQIVND (reference sequence). Trimming removed 6 bases at V and 0 bases at J, with 9 bases between. CDR3 residues: CASRSLSSYNEQFF. DNA for the CDR3: TGTGCCAGTAGGAGTTTAAGCTCCTACAATGAGCAGTTCTTC.

The gene calls are TRBV6-5 and TRBJ1-2; possibly TRBD1 for D (5 bases). Trimming removed 2 bases at V and 6 bases at J, with 13 bases between. The CDR3 runs to 14 residues. CDR1 and CDR2 from the germline V gene are MNHEY and SVGAGI. The chain's CDR3 is CASSYIAGEDGYTF. The CDR3 nucleotides are TGTGCCAGCAGTTACATAGCGGGGGAAGATGGCTACACCTTC.

This chain uses TRBV12-5 with TRBJ2-7; TRBD2 might be the D (6 bases). V lost 0 bases and J lost 2, with 11 bases in between. The CDR3 is made up of 15 amino acids. Germline V gene sequence: CDR1 LGHNT, CDR2 FRNRAP. The chain's CDR3 is CASGLVRGGTYEQYF. CDR3 bases: TGTGCTAGTGGTTTGGTCCGGGGAGGAACCTACGAGCAGTACTTC.

This clone was picked up a small number of times. The V call is TRBV15, the J call TRBJ2-3; D is perhaps TRBD2 (6 bases). The CDR3 covers 17 residues. The germline gives CDR1 LNHNV, CDR2 YYDKDF (reference sequence). V lost 7 bases to trimming and J lost 0 bases, with 20 bases between them. The chain's CDR3 is CATTPFPRTTSTDTQYF. The CDR3, as DNA: TGTGCCACCACCCCATTCCCGAGGACTACTAGCACAGATACGCAGTATTTT. Looking up the rest from reference TRBV15 and TRBJ2-3 gives the full variable domain: DAMVIQNPRYQVTQFGKPVTLSCSQTLNHNVMYWYQQKSSQAPKLLFHYYDKDFNNEADTPDNFQSRRPNTSFCFLDIRSPGLGDTAMYLCATTPFPRTTSTDTQYFGPGTRLTVL.

The gene calls are TRBV27 and TRBJ1-2; D is uncertain. Germline V gives CDR1 MNHEY, CDR2 SMNVEV (reference sequence). V was shortened by 4 bases and J by 8 bases, with 14 bases between the two germline ends. CDR3 length: 13 residues. This CDR3 is CASSSNSPLGYTF. In DNA, the CDR3 is TGTGCCAGCAGTTCGAACAGTCCTTTAGGCTACACCTTC.

The V gene is TRBV5-6, the J gene TRBJ2-5; D is perhaps TRBD2 (6 bases). The V gene's germline CDR1 is SGHDT and CDR2 YYEEEE. Trimming took 6 bases from V and 1 from J, leaving 19 bases between them. The CDR3 runs to 16 residues. CDR3 DNA: TGTGCCAGCACCCCCCGAGGGCGGGGCCTCCAAGAGACCCAGTACTTC. Amino acids: CASTPRGRGLQETQYF.

This chain connects TRBV7-9 to TRBJ2-7; TRBD1 aligns across 8 bases. V lost 2 bases to trimming and J lost 4 bases; unmatched junction nucleotides: 10. Germline loops: CDR1 SEHNR, CDR2 FQNEAQ (reference sequence). The CDR3 length is 16 residues. The CDR3 coding sequence is TGTGCCAGCAGCTTACCAGGGGGACAGGAAGGATACGAGCAGTACTTC. It specifies CASSLPGGQEGYEQYF.